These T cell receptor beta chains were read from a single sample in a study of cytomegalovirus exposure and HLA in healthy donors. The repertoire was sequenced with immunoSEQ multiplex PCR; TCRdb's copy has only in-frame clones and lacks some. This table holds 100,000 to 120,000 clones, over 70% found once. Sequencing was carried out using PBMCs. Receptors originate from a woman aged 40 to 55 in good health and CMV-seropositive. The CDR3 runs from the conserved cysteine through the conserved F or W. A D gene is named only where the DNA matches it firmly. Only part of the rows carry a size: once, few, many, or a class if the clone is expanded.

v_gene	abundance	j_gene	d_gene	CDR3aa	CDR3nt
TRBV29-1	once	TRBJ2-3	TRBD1	CSVARDRGKTDTQYF	TGCAGCGTGGCAAGGGACAGGGGTAAGACAGATACGCAGTATTTT
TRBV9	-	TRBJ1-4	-	CASSKGVGEKLFF	TGTGCCAGCAGTAAAGGGGTGGGTGAAAAACTGTTTTTT
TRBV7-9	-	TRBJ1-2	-	CASSLVSGNYGYTF	TGTGCCAGCAGCTTAGTTTCAGGGAACTATGGCTACACCTTC
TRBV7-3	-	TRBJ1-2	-	CASSLTPLNYGYTF	TGTGCCAGCAGCTTAACCCCCCTTAACTATGGCTACACCTTC
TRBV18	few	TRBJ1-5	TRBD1	CASSRTGTGGSPSNQPQHF	TGTGCCAGCTCACGAACCGGGACAGGGGGTAGCCCTAGCAATCAGCCCCAGCATTTT
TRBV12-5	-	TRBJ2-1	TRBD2	CASGLVLGGTYNEQFF	TGTGCTAGTGGTTTGGTACTCGGGGGGACCTACAATGAGCAGTTCTTC
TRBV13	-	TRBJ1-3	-	CASSLNTGNTIYF	TGTGCCAGCAGCTTAAATACAGGAAACACCATATATTTT
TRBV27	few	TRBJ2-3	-	CASSLNNFRGEGRTDTQYF	TGTGCCAGCAGTTTAAATAATTTCAGGGGCGAAGGTCGCACAGATACGCAGTATTTT
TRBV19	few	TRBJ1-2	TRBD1	CASNLGQGNYGYTF	TGTGCCAGTAACTTGGGACAGGGAAACTATGGCTACACCTTC
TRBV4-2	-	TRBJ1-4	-	CASSQVEGSGEKLFF	TGTGCCAGCAGCCAAGTTGAGGGTAGTGGTGAAAAACTGTTTTTT
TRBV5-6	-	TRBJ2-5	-	CASSLAGTLGDQETQYF	TGTGCCAGCAGCTTGGCCGGGACTCTAGGGGACCAAGAGACCCAGTACTTC
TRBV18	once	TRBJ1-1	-	CASSPPGRLNTEAFF	TGTGCCAGCTCACCACCGGGCAGGTTGAACACTGAAGCTTTCTTT
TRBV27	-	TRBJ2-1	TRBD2	CASSLRATSGMPRFF	TGTGCCAGCAGTTTGCGAGCGACTAGCGGGATGCCTCGGTTCTTC
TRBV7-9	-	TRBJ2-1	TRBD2	CASSLAGGLNEQFF	TGTGCCAGCAGCTTAGCGGGAGGGCTAAATGAGCAGTTCTTC
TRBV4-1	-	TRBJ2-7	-	CASSQGALREARYEQYF	TGCGCCAGCAGCCAGGGTGCCCTCAGGGAGGCGAGGTACGAGCAGTACTTC
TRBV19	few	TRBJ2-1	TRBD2	CASSIGTSGANEQFF	TGTGCCAGTAGTATTGGGACTAGCGGAGCAAATGAGCAGTTCTTC
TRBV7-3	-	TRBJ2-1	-	CASSLTPDEQFF	TGTGCCAGCAGCTTAACTCCGGATGAGCAGTTCTTC
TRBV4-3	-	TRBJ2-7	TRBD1	CASSQDTGTGTYEQYF	TGCGCCAGCAGCCAAGATACCGGGACAGGGACTTACGAGCAGTACTTC
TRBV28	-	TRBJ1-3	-	CASSLLGGDVNTIYF	TGTGCCAGCAGTTTGTTGGGGGGGGACGTTAACACCATATATTTT
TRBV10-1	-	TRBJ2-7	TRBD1	CASERDRAQYEQYF	TGCGCCAGCGAAAGAGACAGGGCCCAATACGAGCAGTACTTC
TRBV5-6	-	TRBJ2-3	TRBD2	CASSTGLVGDTQYF	TGTGCCAGCAGCACTGGACTAGTGGGTGATACGCAGTATTTT
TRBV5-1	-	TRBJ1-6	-	CASSPRTVYDSPLHF	TGCGCCAGCAGCCCACGGACAGTATATGATTCACCCCTCCACTTT
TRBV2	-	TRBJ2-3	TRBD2	CASSIPGLAGYDTQYF	TGTGCCAGCAGCATCCCGGGACTAGCGGGATATGATACGCAGTATTTT
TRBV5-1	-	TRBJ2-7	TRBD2	CAGSTTSGRRYEQYF	TGCGCCGGCAGCACCACTAGCGGGAGACGCTATGAGCAGTACTTC
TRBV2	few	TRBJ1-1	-	CASSGGSTPLGGEAFF	TGTGCCAGCAGTGGGGGGTCTACGCCCTTGGGGGGTGAAGCTTTCTTT
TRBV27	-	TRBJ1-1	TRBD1	CASSSTGGLFAEAFF	TGTGCCAGCAGTTCTACAGGGGGCTTATTCGCTGAAGCTTTCTTT
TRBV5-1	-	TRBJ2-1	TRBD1	CASSLIQGVDNEQFF	TGCGCCAGCAGCTTGATACAGGGGGTAGACAATGAGCAGTTCTTC
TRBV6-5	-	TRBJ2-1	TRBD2	CASSYSTSSHEQFF	TGTGCCAGCAGTTACTCGACTAGCAGCCATGAGCAGTTCTTC
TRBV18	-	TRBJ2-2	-	CASSLHVLAANTGELFF	TGTGCCAGCTCACTACATGTTCTAGCCGCGAACACCGGGGAGCTGTTTTTT
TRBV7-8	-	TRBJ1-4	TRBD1	CASSLSGTARRREKLFF	TGTGCCAGCAGCTTATCTGGGACAGCTCGGCGACGTGAAAAACTGTTTTTT
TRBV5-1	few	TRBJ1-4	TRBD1	CASNDPGGDTEKLFF	TGCGCCAGCAATGATCCAGGGGGTGATACGGAAAAACTGTTTTTT
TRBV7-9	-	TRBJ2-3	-	CASSLGQSGDTQYF	TGTGCCAGCAGCTTAGGCCAATCAGGAGATACGCAGTATTTT
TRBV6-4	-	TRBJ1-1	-	CASSSNSNTEAFF	TGTGCCAGCAGTTCCAACTCGAACACTGAAGCTTTCTTT
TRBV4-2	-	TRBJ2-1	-	CASSQGSAGDEQFF	TGTGCCAGCAGCCAGGGATCAGCCGGGGATGAGCAGTTCTTC
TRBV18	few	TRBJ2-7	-	CASSQAADYEQYF	TGTGCCAGCTCACAAGCCGCTGACTACGAGCAGTACTTC
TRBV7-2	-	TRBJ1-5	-	CASSLLGSLNQPQHF	TGTGCCAGCAGCTTATTAGGGAGCCTCAATCAGCCCCAGCATTTT
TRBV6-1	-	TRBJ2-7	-	CASSEALRVERRQYF	TGTGCCAGCAGTGAAGCGCTTCGAGTAGAGAGGCGGCAGTACTTC
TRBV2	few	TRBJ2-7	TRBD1	CASSLDRGPDEQYF	TGTGCCAGCAGCCTGGACAGGGGGCCCGACGAGCAGTACTTC
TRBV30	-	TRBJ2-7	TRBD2	CAWNYASGSPYEQYF	TGTGCCTGGAATTACGCTAGCGGGAGTCCCTACGAGCAGTACTTC
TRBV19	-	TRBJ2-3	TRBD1	CASSWTGGFSSTDTQYF	TGTGCCAGTAGCTGGACAGGGGGATTCTCCAGCACAGATACGCAGTATTTT
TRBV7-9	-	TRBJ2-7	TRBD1	CASSNRGYEQYF	TGTGCCAGCAGCAACAGGGGTTACGAGCAGTACTTC
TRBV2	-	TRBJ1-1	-	CASSEATANTEAFF	TGTGCCAGCAGTGAAGCGACAGCGAACACTGAAGCTTTCTTT
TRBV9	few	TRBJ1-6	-	CASSVSGHQNSPLHF	TGTGCCAGCAGCGTCTCTGGGCACCAAAATTCACCCCTCCACTTT
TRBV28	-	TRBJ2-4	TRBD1	CASSYRQGISKNIQYF	TGTGCCAGCAGCTATAGACAGGGCATATCCAAAAACATTCAGTACTTC
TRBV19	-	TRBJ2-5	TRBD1	CARGTVQETQYF	TGTGCCAGGGGGACAGTACAAGAGACCCAGTACTTC